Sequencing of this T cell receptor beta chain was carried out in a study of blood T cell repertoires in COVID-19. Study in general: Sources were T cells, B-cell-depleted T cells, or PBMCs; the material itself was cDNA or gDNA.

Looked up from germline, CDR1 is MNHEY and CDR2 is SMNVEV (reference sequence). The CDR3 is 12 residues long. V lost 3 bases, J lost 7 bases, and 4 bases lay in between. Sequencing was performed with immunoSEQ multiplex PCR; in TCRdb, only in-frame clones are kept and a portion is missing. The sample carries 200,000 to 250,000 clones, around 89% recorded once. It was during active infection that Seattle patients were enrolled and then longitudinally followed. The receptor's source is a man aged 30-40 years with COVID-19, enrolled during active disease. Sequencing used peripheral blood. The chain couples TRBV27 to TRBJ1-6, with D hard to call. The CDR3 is CASSFANSPLHF. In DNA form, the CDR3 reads TGTGCCAGCAGTTTTGCGAATTCACCCCTCCACTTT.